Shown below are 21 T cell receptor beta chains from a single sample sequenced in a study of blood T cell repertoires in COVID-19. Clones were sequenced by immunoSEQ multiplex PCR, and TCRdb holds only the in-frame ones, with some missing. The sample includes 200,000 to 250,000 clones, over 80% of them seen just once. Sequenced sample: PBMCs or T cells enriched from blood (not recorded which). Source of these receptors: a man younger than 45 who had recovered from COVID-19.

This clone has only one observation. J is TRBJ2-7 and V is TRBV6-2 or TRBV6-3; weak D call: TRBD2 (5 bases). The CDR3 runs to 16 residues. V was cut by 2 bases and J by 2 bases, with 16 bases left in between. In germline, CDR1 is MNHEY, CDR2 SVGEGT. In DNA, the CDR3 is TGTGCCAGCAGTTACACGGGGATCAGTACCCCCTACGAGCAGTACTTC. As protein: CASSYTGISTPYEQYF.

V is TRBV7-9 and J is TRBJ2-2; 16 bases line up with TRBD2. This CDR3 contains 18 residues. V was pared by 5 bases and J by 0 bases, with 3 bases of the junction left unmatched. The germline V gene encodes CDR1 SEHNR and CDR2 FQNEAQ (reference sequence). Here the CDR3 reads CASSPGLAGGTNTGELFF. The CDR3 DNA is TGTGCCAGCAGCCCGGGACTAGCGGGAGGGACGAACACCGGGGAGCTGTTTTTT. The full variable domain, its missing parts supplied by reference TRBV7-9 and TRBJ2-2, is DTGVSQNPRHKITKRGQNVTFRCDPISEHNRLYWYRQTLGQGPEFLTYFQNEAQLEKSRLLSDRFSAERPKGSFSTLEIQRTEQGDSAMYLCASSPGLAGGTNTGELFFGEGSRLTVL.

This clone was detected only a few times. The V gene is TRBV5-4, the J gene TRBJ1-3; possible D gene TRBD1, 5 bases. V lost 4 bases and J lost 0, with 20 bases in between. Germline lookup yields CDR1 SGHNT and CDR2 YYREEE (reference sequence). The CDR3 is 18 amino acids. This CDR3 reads CASSPGGGGTNSGNTIYF. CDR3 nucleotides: TGTGCCAGCAGCCCGGGGGGAGGCGGCACAAACTCTGGAAACACCATATATTTT.

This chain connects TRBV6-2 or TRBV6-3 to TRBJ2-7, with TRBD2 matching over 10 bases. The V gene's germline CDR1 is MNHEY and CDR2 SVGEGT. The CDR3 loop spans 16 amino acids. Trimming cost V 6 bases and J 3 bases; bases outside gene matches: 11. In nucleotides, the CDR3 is TGTGCCAGCAGCGACCCCCTACTAGCGGGGAACTACGAGCAGTACTTC. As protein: CASSDPLLAGNYEQYF.

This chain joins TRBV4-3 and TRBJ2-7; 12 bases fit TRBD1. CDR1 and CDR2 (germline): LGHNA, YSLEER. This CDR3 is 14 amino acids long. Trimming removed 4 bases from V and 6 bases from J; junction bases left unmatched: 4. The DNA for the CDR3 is TGCGCCAGCAGCCCGGGACAGGGGGCTGGCGAGCAGTACTTC. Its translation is CASSPGQGAGEQYF.

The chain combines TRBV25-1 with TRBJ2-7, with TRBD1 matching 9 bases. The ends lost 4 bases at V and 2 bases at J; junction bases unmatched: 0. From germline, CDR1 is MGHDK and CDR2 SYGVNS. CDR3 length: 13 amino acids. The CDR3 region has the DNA TGTGCCAGCAGTGGGACAGGGGCCTACGAGCAGTACTTC. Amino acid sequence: CASSGTGAYEQYF.

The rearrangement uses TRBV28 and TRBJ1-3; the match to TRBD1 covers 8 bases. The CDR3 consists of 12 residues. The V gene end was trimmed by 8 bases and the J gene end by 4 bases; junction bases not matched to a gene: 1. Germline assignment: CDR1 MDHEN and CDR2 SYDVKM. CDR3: CASDRGGNTIYF. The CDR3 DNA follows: TGTGCCAGCGACAGGGGAGGAAACACCATATATTTT.

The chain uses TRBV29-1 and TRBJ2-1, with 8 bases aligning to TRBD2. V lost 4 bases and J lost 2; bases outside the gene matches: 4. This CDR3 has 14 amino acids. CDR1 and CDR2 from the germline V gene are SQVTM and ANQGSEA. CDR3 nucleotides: TGCAGCGTTGGTACTAGCGGACCCTACAATGAGCAGTTCTTC. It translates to CSVGTSGPYNEQFF.

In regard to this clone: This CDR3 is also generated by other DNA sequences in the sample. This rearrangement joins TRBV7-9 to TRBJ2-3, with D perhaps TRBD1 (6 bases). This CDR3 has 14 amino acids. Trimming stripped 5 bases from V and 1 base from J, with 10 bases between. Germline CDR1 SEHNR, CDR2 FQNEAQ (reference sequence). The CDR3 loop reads CASSLGQRTDTQYF. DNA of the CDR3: TGTGCCAGCAGCCTTGGACAGCGCACAGATACGCAGTATTTT.

As DNA, the CDR3 is TGCGCCAGCAGCCTCGCAGGCACAGATACGCAGTATTTT. This encodes CASSLAGTDTQYF. The genes are TRBV4-3 and TRBJ2-3, with unresolved D. This CDR3 region has 13 residues. Germline values: CDR1 LGHNA, CDR2 YSLEER. V lost 4 bases, J lost 1 base, and 6 bases lay in between.

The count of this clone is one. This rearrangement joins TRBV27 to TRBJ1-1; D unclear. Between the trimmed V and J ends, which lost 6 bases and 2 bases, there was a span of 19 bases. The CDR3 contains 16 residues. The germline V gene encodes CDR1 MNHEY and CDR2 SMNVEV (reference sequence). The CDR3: CASRNRWEGPNTEAFF. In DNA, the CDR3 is TGTGCCAGCAGAAACCGCTGGGAGGGTCCCAACACTGAAGCTTTCTTT.

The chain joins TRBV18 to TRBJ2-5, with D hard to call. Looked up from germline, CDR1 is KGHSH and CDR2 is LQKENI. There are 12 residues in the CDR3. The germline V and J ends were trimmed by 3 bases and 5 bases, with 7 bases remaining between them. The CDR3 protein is CASSPAPETQYF. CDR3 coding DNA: TGTGCCAGCTCACCGGCTCCGGAGACCCAGTACTTC.

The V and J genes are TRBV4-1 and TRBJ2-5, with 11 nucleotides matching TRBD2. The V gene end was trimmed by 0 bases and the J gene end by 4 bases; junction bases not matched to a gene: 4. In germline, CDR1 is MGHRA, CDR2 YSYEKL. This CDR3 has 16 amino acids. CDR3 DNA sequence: TGCGCCAGCAGCCAAGAGGGTACTAGCGGGGGAGAGACCCAGTACTTC. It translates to CASSQEGTSGGETQYF.

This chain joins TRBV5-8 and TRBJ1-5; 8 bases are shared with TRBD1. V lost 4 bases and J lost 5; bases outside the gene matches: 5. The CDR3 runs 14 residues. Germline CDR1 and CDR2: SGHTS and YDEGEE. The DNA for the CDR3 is TGTGCCAGCAGCCCTGACAGGGGATATCAGCCCCAGCATTTT. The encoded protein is CASSPDRGYQPQHF.

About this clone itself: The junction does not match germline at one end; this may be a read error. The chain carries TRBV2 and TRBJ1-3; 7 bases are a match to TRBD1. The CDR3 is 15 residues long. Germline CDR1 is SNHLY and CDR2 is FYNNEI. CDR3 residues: CASSEGPGGGNTIYF. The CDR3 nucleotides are TGTGCCAGCAGCGAAGGTCCAGGGGGAGGAAACACCATATATTTT.

CDR3 in DNA: TGTGCCAGCAGCCAACCGGGACAGGGGAACAATGAGCAGTTCTTC. Its protein product is CASSQPGQGNNEQFF. The chain joins TRBV6-2 or TRBV6-3 to TRBJ2-1; the match to TRBD1 covers 10 bases. The CDR3 is made up of 15 amino acids. Germline CDR1 is MNHEY and CDR2 is SVGEGT. Trimming at V came to 6 bases and at J to 5 bases, leaving 7 bases not matched to a gene.

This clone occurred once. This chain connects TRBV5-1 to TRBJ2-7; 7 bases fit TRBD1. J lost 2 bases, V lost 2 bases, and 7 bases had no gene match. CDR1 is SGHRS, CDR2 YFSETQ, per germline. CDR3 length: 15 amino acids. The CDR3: CASSFSQGQTYEQYF. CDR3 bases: TGCGCCAGCAGCTTTTCACAGGGGCAAACCTACGAGCAGTACTTC.

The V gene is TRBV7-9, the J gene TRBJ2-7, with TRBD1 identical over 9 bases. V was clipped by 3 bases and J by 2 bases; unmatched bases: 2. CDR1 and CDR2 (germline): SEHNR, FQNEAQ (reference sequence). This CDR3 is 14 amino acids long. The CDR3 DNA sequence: TGTGCCAGCAGCTTTGGACAGGGGACCTACGAGCAGTACTTC. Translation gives CASSFGQGTYEQYF. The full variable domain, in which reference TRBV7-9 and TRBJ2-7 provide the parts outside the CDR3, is DTGVSQNPRHKITKRGQNVTFRCDPISEHNRLYWYRQTLGQGPEFLTYFQNEAQLEKSRLLSDRFSAERPKGSFSTLEIQRTEQGDSAMYLCASSFGQGTYEQYFGPGTRLTVT.

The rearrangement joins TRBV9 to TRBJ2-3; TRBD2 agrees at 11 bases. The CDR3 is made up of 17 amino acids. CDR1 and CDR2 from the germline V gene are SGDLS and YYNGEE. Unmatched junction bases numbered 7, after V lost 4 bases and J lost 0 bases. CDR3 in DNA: TGTGCCAGCAGCACTAGCGGGAGAGGCGCTAGCACAGATACGCAGTATTTT. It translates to CASSTSGRGASTDTQYF.

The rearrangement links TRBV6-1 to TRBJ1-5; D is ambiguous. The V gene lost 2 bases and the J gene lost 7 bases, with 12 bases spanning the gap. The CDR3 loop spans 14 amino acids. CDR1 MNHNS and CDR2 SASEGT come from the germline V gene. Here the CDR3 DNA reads TGTGCCAGCAGTGAACCCCAGGTATGGCAGCCCCAGCATTTT. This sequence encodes CASSEPQVWQPQHF.

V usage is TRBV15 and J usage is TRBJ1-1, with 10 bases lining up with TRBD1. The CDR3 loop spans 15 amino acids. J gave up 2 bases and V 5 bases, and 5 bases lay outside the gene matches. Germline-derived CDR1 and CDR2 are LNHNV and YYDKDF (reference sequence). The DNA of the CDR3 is TGTGCCACCAGCGGGGGACAGGGGTTCAACACTGAAGCTTTCTTT. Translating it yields CATSGGQGFNTEAFF.